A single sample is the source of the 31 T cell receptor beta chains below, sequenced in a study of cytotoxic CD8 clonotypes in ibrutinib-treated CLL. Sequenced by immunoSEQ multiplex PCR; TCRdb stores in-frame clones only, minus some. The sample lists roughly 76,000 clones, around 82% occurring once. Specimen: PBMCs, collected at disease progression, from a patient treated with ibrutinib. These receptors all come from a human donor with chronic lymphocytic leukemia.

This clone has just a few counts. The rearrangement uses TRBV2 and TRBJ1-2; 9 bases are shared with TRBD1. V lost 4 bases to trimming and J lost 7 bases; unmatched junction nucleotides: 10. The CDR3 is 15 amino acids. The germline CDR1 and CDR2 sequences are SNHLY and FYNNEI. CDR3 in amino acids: CASSGTGEGSGGYTF. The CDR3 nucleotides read TGTGCCAGCAGTGGGACAGGGGAGGGGTCCGGTGGCTACACCTTC.

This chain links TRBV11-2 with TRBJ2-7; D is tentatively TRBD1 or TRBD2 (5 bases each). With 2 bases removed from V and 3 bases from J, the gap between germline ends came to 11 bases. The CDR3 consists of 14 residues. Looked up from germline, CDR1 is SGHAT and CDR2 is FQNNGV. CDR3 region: CASSLSRDHYEQYF. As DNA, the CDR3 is TGTGCCAGCAGCTTAAGCCGGGACCACTACGAGCAGTACTTC.

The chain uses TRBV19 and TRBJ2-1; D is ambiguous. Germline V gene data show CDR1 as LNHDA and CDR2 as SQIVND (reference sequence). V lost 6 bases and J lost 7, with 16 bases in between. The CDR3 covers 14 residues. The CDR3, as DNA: TGTGCCAGTAGGGCAGCTGGGGTGGGGAATGAGCAGTTCTTC. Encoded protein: CASRAAGVGNEQFF.

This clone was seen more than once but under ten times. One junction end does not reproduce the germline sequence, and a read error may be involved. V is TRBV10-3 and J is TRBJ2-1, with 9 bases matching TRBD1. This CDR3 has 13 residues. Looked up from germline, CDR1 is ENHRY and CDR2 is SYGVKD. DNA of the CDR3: TGTGCCTCGACCGGGACAGGGTACAGTGAGCAGTTCTTC. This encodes CASTGTGYSEQFF.

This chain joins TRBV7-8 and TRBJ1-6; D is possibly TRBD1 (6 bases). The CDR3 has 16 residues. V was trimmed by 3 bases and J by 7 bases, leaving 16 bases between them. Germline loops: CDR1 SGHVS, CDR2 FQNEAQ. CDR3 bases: TGTGCCAGCAGCTTGCGTAGGGGGTTCTCCAATTCACCCCTCCACTTT. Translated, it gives CASSLRRGFSNSPLHF.

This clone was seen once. This CDR3 is CASSYSVTSGTYEQYF. The CDR3 DNA follows: TGTGCCAGCAGTTATTCCGTGACTAGCGGGACCTACGAGCAGTACTTC. The chain carries TRBV6-5 and TRBJ2-7; 11 positions match TRBD2. This CDR3 is built from 16 residues. Germline loops: CDR1 MNHEY, CDR2 SVGAGI. V shed 3 bases, J shed 2 bases, and the junction held 6 bases outside the gene matches.

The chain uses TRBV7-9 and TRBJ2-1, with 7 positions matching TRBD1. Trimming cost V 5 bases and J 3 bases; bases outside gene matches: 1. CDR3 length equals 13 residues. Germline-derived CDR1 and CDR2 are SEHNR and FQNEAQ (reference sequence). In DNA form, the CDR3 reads TGTGCCAGCAGCCGGGACAGCTACAATGAGCAGTTCTTC. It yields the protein CASSRDSYNEQFF.

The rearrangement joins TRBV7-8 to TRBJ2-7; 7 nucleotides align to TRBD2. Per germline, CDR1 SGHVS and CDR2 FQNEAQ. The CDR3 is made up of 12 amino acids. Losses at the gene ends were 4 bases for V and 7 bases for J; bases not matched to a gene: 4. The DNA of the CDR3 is TGTGCCAGCAGCTCAGCGGGGCTAGAGCAGTACTTC. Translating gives CASSSAGLEQYF.

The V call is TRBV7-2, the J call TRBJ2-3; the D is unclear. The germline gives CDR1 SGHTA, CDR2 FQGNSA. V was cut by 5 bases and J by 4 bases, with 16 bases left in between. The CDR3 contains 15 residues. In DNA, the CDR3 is TGTGCCAGCAGCATGGGTGGAATCTTGGCAGATACGCAGTATTTT. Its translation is CASSMGGILADTQYF.

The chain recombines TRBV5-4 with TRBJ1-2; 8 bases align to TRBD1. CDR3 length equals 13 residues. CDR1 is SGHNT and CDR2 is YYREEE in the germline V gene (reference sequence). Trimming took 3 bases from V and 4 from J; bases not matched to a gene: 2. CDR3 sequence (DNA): TGTGCCAGCAGCTCTGACAGGGGCTATGGCTACACCTTC. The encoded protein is CASSSDRGYGYTF.

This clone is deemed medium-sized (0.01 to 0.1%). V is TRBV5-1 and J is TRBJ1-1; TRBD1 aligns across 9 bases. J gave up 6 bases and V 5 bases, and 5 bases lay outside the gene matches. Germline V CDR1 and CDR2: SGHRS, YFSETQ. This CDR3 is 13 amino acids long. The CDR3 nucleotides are TGCGCCAGCAGGGACAGGGGTTTCGCTGAAGCTTTCTTT. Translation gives CASRDRGFAEAFF.

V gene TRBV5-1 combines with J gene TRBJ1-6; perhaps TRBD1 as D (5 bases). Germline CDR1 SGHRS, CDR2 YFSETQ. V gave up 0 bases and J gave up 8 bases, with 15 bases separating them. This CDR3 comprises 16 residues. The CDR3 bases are TGCGCCAGCAGCTTGGTGTACGGTCAGGGCTATTCACCCCTCCACTTT. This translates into CASSLVYGQGYSPLHF.

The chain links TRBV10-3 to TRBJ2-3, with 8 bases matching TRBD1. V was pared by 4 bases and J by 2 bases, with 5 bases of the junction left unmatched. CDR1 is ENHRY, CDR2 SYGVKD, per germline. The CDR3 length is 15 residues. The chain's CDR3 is CAISVPGGPTDTQYF. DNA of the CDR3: TGTGCCATCAGTGTTCCAGGGGGCCCCACAGATACGCAGTATTTT.

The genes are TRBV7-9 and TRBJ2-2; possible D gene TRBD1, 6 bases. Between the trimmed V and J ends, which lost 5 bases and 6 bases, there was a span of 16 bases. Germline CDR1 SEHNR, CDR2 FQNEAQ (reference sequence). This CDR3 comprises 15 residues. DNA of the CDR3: TGTGCCAGCAGCCGCCTCCAGGGGCGACCCGGGGAGCTGTTTTTT. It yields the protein CASSRLQGRPGELFF.

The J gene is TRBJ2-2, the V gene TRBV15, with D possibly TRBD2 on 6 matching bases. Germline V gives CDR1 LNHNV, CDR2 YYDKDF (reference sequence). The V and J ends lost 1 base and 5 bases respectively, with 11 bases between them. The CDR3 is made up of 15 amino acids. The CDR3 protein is CATSRGRAGTGELFF. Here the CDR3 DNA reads TGTGCCACCAGCAGAGGGCGGGCGGGGACCGGGGAGCTGTTTTTT.

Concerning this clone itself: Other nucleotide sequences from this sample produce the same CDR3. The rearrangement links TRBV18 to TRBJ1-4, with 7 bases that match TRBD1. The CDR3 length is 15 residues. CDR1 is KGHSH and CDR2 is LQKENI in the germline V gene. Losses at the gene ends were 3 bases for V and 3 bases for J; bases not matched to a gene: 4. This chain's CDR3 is CASSPPGQPNEKLFF. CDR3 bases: TGTGCCAGCTCACCCCCGGGACAGCCTAATGAAAAACTGTTTTTT.

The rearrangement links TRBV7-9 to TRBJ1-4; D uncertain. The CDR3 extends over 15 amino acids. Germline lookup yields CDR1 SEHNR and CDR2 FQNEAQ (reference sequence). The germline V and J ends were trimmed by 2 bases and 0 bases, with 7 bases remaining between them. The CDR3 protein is CASSLRATTNEKLFF. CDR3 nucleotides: TGTGCCAGCAGCTTAAGGGCAACAACTAATGAAAAACTGTTTTTT. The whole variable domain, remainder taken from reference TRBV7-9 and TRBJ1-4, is DTGVSQNPRHKITKRGQNVTFRCDPISEHNRLYWYRQTLGQGPEFLTYFQNEAQLEKSRLLSDRFSAERPKGSFSTLEIQRTEQGDSAMYLCASSLRATTNEKLFFGSGTQLSVL.

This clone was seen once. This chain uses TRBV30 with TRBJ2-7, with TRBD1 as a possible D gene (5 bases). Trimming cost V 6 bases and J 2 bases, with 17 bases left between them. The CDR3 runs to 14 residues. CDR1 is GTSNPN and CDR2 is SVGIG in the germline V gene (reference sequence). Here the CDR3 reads CACPQRAGTYEQYF. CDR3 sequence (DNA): TGTGCCTGTCCCCAACGGGCAGGGACCTACGAGCAGTACTTC. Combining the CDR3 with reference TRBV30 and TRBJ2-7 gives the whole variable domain SQTIHQWPATLVQPVGSPLSLECTVEGTSNPNLYWYRQAAGRGLQLLFYSVGIGQISSEVPQNLSASRPQDRQFILSSKKLLLSDSGFYLCACPQRAGTYEQYFGPGTRLTVT.

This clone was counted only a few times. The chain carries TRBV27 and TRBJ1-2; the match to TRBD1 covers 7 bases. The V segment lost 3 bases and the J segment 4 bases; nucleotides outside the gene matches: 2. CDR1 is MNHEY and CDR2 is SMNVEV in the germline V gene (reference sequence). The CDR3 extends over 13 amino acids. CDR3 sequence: CASSLTGFYGYTF. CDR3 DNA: TGTGCCAGCAGTTTGACAGGGTTCTATGGCTACACCTTC.

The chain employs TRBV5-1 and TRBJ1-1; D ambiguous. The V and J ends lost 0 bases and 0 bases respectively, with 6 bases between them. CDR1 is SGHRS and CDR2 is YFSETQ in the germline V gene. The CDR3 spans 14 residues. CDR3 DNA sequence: TGCGCCAGCAGCTTGGGGAGGGTGAACACTGAAGCTTTCTTT. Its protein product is CASSLGRVNTEAFF.

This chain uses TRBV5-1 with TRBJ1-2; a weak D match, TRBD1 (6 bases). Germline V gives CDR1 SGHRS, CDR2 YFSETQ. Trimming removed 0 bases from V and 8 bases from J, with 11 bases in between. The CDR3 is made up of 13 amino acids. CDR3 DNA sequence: TGCGCCAGCAGCTTGGACAGGGCGAGGGGCTACACCTTC. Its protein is CASSLDRARGYTF.

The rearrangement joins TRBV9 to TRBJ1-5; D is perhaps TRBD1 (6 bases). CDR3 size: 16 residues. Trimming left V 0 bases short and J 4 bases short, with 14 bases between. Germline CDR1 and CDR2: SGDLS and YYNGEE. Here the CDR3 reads CASSVAPRDKNQPQHF. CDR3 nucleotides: TGTGCCAGCAGCGTAGCCCCCCGGGACAAAAATCAGCCCCAGCATTTT.

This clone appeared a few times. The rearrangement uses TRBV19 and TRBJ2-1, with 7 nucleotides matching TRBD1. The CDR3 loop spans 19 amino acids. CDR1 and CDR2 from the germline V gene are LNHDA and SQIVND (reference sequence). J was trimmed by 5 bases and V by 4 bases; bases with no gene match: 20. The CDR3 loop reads CASSTIEGTTGSTHNEQFF. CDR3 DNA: TGTGCCAGTAGTACAATAGAAGGAACGACAGGGAGTACCCACAATGAGCAGTTCTTC.

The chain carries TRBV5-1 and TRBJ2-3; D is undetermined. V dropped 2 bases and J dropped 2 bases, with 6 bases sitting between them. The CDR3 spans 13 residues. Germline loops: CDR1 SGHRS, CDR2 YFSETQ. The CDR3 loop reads CASSFSFTDTQYF. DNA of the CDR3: TGCGCCAGCAGCTTCAGCTTCACAGATACGCAGTATTTT. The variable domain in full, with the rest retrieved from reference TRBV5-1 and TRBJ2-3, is KAGVTQTPRYLIKTRGQQVTLSCSPISGHRSVSWYQQTPGQGLQFLFEYFSETQRNKGNFPGRFSGRQFSNSRSEMNVSTLELGDSALYLCASSFSFTDTQYFGPGTRLTVL.

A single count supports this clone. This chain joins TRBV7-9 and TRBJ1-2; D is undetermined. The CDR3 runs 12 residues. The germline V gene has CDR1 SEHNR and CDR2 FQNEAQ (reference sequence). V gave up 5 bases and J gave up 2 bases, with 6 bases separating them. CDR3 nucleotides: TGTGCCAGCAGCCAAACCAACTATGGCTACACCTTC. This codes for CASSQTNYGYTF. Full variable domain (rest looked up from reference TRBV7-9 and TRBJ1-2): DTGVSQNPRHKITKRGQNVTFRCDPISEHNRLYWYRQTLGQGPEFLTYFQNEAQLEKSRLLSDRFSAERPKGSFSTLEIQRTEQGDSAMYLCASSQTNYGYTFGSGTRLTVV.

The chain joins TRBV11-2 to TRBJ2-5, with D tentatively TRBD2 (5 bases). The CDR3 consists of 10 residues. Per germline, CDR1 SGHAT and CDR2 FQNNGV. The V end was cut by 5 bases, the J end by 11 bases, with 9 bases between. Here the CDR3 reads CASSDGKQYF. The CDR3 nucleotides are TGTGCCAGCAGCGACGGGAAGCAGTACTTC. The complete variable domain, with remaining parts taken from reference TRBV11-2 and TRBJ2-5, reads EAGVAQSPRYKIIEKRQSVAFWCNPISGHATLYWYQQILGQGPKLLIQFQNNGVVDDSQLPKDRFSAERLKGVDSTLKIQPAKLEDSAVYLCASSDGKQYFGPGTRLLVL.

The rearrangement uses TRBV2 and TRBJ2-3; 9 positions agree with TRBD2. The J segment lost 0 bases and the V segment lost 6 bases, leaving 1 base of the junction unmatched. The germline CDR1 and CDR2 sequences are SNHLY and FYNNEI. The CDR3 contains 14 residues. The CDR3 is CASRSGGSTDTQYF. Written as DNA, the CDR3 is TGTGCCAGCAGAAGCGGGGGGAGCACAGATACGCAGTATTTT.

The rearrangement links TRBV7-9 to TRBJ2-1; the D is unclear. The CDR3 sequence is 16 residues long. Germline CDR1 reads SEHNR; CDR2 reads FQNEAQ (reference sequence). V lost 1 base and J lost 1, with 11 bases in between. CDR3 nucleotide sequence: TGTGCCAGCAGCTTAGAGAGGTGGTGGTCCTACAATGAGCAGTTCTTC. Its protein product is CASSLERWWSYNEQFF.

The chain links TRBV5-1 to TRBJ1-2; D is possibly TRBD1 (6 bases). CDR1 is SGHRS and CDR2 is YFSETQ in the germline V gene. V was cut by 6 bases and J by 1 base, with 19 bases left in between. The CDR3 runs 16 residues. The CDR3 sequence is CASNRAASNHNYGYTF. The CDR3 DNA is TGCGCCAGCAACAGGGCGGCCTCGAATCATAACTATGGCTACACCTTC.

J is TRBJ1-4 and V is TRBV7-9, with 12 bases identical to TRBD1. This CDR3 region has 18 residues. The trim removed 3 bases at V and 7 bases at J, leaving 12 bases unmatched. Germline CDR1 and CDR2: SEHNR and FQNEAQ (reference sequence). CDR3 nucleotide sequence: TGTGCCAGCAGCTTTCAAGGGACAGGGGGCTTTTTAGGTGAAAAACTGTTTTTT. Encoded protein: CASSFQGTGGFLGEKLFF.

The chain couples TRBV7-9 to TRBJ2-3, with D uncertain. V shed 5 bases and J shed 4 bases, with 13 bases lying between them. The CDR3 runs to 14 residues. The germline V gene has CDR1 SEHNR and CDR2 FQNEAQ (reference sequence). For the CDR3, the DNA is TGTGCCAGCAGCCCCAGTACTCCGGCAGATACGCAGTATTTT. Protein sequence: CASSPSTPADTQYF.